The present entry profiles one T cell receptor (beta chain) with its context. The CDR3 contains 14 residues. The V end was cut by 5 bases, the J end by 1 base, with 11 bases between. Germline V gene data show CDR1 as MNHNS and CDR2 as SASEGT. This specimen belongs to a study of T cell changes during pregnancy in multiple sclerosis. Assay: immunoSEQ multiplex PCR; the TCRdb copy retains only in-frame clones and omits some. This table has 80,000 to 100,000 clones, 90% appearing once. Sequenced material: peripheral blood, taken in the second trimester of pregnancy. The clonotype comes from a female donor in good health, enrolled as a control in a pregnancy study. The chain couples TRBV6-1 to TRBJ1-1, with D hard to call. The DNA for the CDR3 is TGTGCCAGCAGTCTATCGTCCGCGAACACTGAAGCTTTCTTT. Amino acid sequence: CASSLSSANTEAFF.